This is a list of T cell receptor beta chains from one sample in a study of T cells in localized non-small cell lung cancer. Data came from immunoSEQ multiplex PCR; TCRdb stores just in-frame clones and leaves some out. This table holds 70,000 to 90,000 clones, around 82% found once. Sequencing was performed on peripheral blood, taken before any cancer treatment. The receptors come from a female donor of 60 years or more with stage I lung adenocarcinoma. Each CDR3 is given with its conserved first and last residue. A D gene is named only where the DNA matches it firmly. Size tells how often a clone was seen (once, few, many) or the class of an expanded clone, and some rows leave it out.

CDR3nt: TGTGCCAGCAGCTTATCACAGGGAGGGTCCTACAATGAGCAGTTCTTC; CDR3aa: CASSLSQGGSYNEQFF; d_gene: -; j_gene: TRBJ2-1; abundance: -; v_gene: TRBV7-2; len: 16
CDR3nt: TGTGCCAGCAGCATTAGCGGGAGCACAGATACGCAGTATTTT; CDR3aa: CASSISGSTDTQYF; d_gene: TRBD2; j_gene: TRBJ2-3; abundance: -; v_gene: TRBV7-3; len: 14
CDR3nt: TGTGCCACCAGTCAGAGTGGCAATGAGCAGTTCTTC; CDR3aa: CATSQSGNEQFF; d_gene: -; j_gene: TRBJ2-1; abundance: few; v_gene: TRBV15; len: 12
CDR3nt: TGTGCCAGCAGCTTAGCTATGACAGGGGATGGTAAGCAGTTCTTC; CDR3aa: CASSLAMTGDGKQFF; d_gene: TRBD1; j_gene: TRBJ2-1; abundance: once; v_gene: TRBV11-2; len: 15
CDR3nt: TGTGCCACCGGCCCCACTGCAACTAATGAAAAACTGTTTTTT; CDR3aa: CATGPTATNEKLFF; d_gene: -; j_gene: TRBJ1-4; abundance: -; v_gene: TRBV28; len: 14
CDR3nt: TGTGCCTGGGTCCAGGGGGCATTTCCCTACGAGCAGTACTTC; CDR3aa: CAWVQGAFPYEQYF; d_gene: TRBD1; j_gene: TRBJ2-7; abundance: -; v_gene: TRBV30; len: 14
CDR3nt: TGTGCCAGCAGTTTCGGACAGAGGAACACTGAAGCTTTCTTT; CDR3aa: CASSFGQRNTEAFF; d_gene: -; j_gene: TRBJ1-1; abundance: -; v_gene: TRBV27; len: 14
CDR3nt: TGTGCCAGCAGCTTGTCCCTGCTGAGCACCGGGGAGCTGTTTTTT; CDR3aa: CASSLSLLSTGELFF; d_gene: -; j_gene: TRBJ2-2; abundance: -; v_gene: TRBV5-6; len: 15
CDR3nt: TGTGCCAGCAGTTACCGGACAGGGTGGAGCACTGAAGCTTTCTTT; CDR3aa: CASSYRTGWSTEAFF; d_gene: TRBD1; j_gene: TRBJ1-1; abundance: -; v_gene: TRBV5-6; len: 15
CDR3nt: TGTGCCAGCAGCTTAGACAGGTTTGATACGCAGTATTTT; CDR3aa: CASSLDRFDTQYF; d_gene: -; j_gene: TRBJ2-3; abundance: -; v_gene: TRBV7-2; len: 13
CDR3nt: TGTGCCAGCAGCCAAGGCCTAGTAAACATTCAGTACTTC; CDR3aa: CASSQGLVNIQYF; d_gene: -; j_gene: TRBJ2-4; abundance: -; v_gene: TRBV4-2; len: 13
CDR3nt: TGTGCCACCAGCAGAGATAGGGGATCCCATTCCTACGAGCAGTACTTC; CDR3aa: CATSRDRGSHSYEQYF; d_gene: -; j_gene: TRBJ2-7; abundance: -; v_gene: TRBV15; len: 16
CDR3nt: TGTGCCAGCAGTTACTCTGGATATGGCTACACCTTC; CDR3aa: CASSYSGYGYTF; d_gene: -; j_gene: TRBJ1-2; abundance: -; v_gene: TRBV6-5; len: 12
CDR3nt: TGTGCCAGCACCATTCCCGGCGGGGGCAATCAGCCCCAGCATTTT; CDR3aa: CASTIPGGGNQPQHF; d_gene: -; j_gene: TRBJ1-5; abundance: -; v_gene: TRBV28; len: 15
CDR3nt: TGTGCCAGCACCAGCAGATCCTACGAGCAGTACTTC; CDR3aa: CASTSRSYEQYF; d_gene: -; j_gene: TRBJ2-7; abundance: -; v_gene: TRBV6-6; len: 12
CDR3nt: TGTGCCATCAGTCCCAGTACACCGAACACTGAAGCTTTCTTT; CDR3aa: CAISPSTPNTEAFF; d_gene: -; j_gene: TRBJ1-1; abundance: few; v_gene: TRBV6-1; len: 14
CDR3nt: TGTGCCAGCAGCGTATGGAAGCGGGCGAGCTCTGGGGCCAACGTCCTGACTTTC; CDR3aa: CASSVWKRASSGANVLTF; d_gene: -; j_gene: TRBJ2-6; abundance: -; v_gene: TRBV9; len: 18
CDR3nt: TGTGCCAGCAGTTACACCGGCGGCGAGCAGTACTTC; CDR3aa: CASSYTGGEQYF; d_gene: -; j_gene: TRBJ2-7; abundance: once; v_gene: TRBV6-5; len: 12
CDR3nt: TGTGCCAGCAGCGTAGGAGGGGGGGGCTCCTCCGGGGAGCTGTTTTTT; CDR3aa: CASSVGGGGSSGELFF; d_gene: -; j_gene: TRBJ2-2; abundance: -; v_gene: TRBV9; len: 16
CDR3nt: TGCGCCAGCAGTCGGAACACTGAAGCTTTCTTT; CDR3aa: CASSRNTEAFF; d_gene: -; j_gene: TRBJ1-1; abundance: -; v_gene: TRBV5-1; len: 11
CDR3nt: TGTGCCAGCAGCGTTAGACAGGGTCCAAAGGGCTACACCTTC; CDR3aa: CASSVRQGPKGYTF; d_gene: TRBD1; j_gene: TRBJ1-2; abundance: -; v_gene: TRBV9; len: 14
CDR3nt: TGTGCCAGCAGTGAAGCTGGGACTAGGGTCACAGATACGCAGTATTTT; CDR3aa: CASSEAGTRVTDTQYF; d_gene: TRBD2; j_gene: TRBJ2-3; abundance: -; v_gene: TRBV6-1; len: 16